The 19 T cell receptor beta chains below all came from one sample that was sequenced in a study of Graves' ophthalmopathy and Graves' hyperthyroidism. Using RNA transcripts, the TCR beta CDR3 regions were amplified. A first-round RT-PCR used HTBI primers, followed by a second-round multiplex PCR. TCRdb processed the multiplex PCR reads anew with MiXCR; each CDR3 protein has one entry. The sample includes fewer than 650,000 distinct CDR3 sequences, 22% of them seen just once. The sample taken for sequencing was peripheral blood. These receptors were taken from a woman aged 18 to 35 with stable Graves' hyperthyroidism. Some clones in this sample may be carry-over from other donors' samples.

The chain employs TRBV27 and TRBJ1-2; 7 nucleotides line up with TRBD1. The V segment lost 6 bases and the J segment 2 bases; nucleotides outside the gene matches: 15. CDR1 is MNHEY, CDR2 SMNVEV, per germline (reference sequence). The CDR3 is 17 amino acids. CDR3 nucleotides: TGTGCCAGCAGGAGTAACCGACAGGGCTCGATGAACTATGGCTACACCTTC. It is translated as CASRSNRQGSMNYGYTF.

This clonotype has at least ten counts. The chain employs TRBV12-3 or TRBV12-4 and TRBJ1-1; D call uncertain. This CDR3 has 16 residues. V gave up 2 bases and J gave up 5 bases, with 18 bases separating them. CDR3 residues: CASSLLSPRAGTEAFF. In DNA form, the CDR3 reads TGTGCCAGCAGTTTATTATCGCCCCGGGCCGGGACTGAAGCTTTCTTT.

The sample holds many counts of this clonotype. The genes are TRBV7-2 and TRBJ1-2; D unclear. Germline assignment: CDR1 SGHTA and CDR2 FQGNSA. The ends were cut back, 0 bases at V and 4 bases at J, with 9 bases in the middle. CDR3 length equals 14 residues. CDR3 region: CASSLALRPYGYTF. The CDR3 DNA is TGTGCCAGCAGCTTAGCGCTACGGCCCTATGGCTACACCTTC.

This clonotype was recorded once. The V call is TRBV28, the J call TRBJ2-7; 7 bases agree with TRBD1. CDR1 is MDHEN and CDR2 is SYDVKM in the germline V gene. V was pared by 4 bases and J by 3 bases, with 6 bases of the junction left unmatched. CDR3 size: 14 residues. The CDR3 region has the DNA TGTGCCAGCAGTTGGGAATACAGGGGCTACGAGCAGTACTTC. It is translated as CASSWEYRGYEQYF.

As regards this clonotype: Mismatch with germline at one junction end may stem from a read error. This sequence joins TRBV6-5 and TRBJ2-4, with a possible D match to TRBD2 (6 bases). Germline assignment: CDR1 MNHEY and CDR2 SVGAGI. The CDR3 is 13 residues long. CDR3 DNA sequence: TGTGCCAGCTCTTCGGGAGCCAAAAACATTAAGTACTTC. This translates into CASSSGAKNIKYF.

This clonotype was seen ten or more times. V gene TRBV28 combines with J gene TRBJ1-5; no clear D gene. Trimming left V 4 bases short and J 0 bases short, with 19 bases between. The CDR3 has 18 amino acids. Germline V gene data show CDR1 as MDHEN and CDR2 as SYDVKM. The CDR3 DNA follows: TGTGCCAGCAGTTCCTACCTATGGGAGACTCTTAGCAATCAGCCCCAGCATTTT. Protein sequence: CASSSYLWETLSNQPQHF.

At least ten counts were recorded for this clonotype. The rearrangement uses TRBV12-3 or TRBV12-4 and TRBJ2-7; D ambiguous. V lost 5 bases and J lost 2, with 16 bases in between. This CDR3 has 15 amino acids. CDR3 loop: CASSLRSESTYEQYF. The CDR3 DNA reads as TGTGCCAGCAGTCTCCGATCCGAGAGTACCTACGAGCAGTACTTC.

This clonotype was seen at least ten times. The chain joins TRBV28 to TRBJ2-5, with D perhaps assigned TRBD1 or TRBD2 (6 bases each). CDR3 length equals 17 residues. Germline V gene data show CDR1 as MDHEN and CDR2 as SYDVKM. V was cut by 6 bases and J by 1 base, with 21 bases left in between. In DNA, the CDR3 is TGTGCCAGCAGCCCACCGACTCGGGGGCCGATCCAAGAGACCCAGTACTTC. Translated: CASSPPTRGPIQETQYF.

This clonotype has a count of ten or more. This chain links TRBV2 with TRBJ2-5; 7 positions match TRBD2. The CDR3 sequence is 13 residues long. CDR1 is SNHLY, CDR2 FYNNEI, per germline. The trim removed 9 bases at V and 5 bases at J, leaving 9 bases unmatched. The CDR3 nucleotides are TGTGCCAGAGAGGTGGGGGGGACCGAGACCCAGTACTTC. Residues: CAREVGGTETQYF.

The DNA of the CDR3 is TGTGCCAGCACACGGTGGAACACCGGGGAGCTGTTTTTT. It encodes CASTRWNTGELFF. This chain uses TRBV5-6 with TRBJ2-2, with D uncertain. The germline V gene encodes CDR1 SGHDT and CDR2 YYEEEE. V shed 6 bases and J shed 1 base, with 7 bases lying between them. CDR3 length: 13 amino acids.

This clonotype was seen at least ten times. The genes are TRBV3-1 and TRBJ1-1; 10 positions match TRBD1. CDR3 length equals 15 residues. V was clipped by 5 bases and J by 5 bases; unmatched bases: 8. Germline V CDR1 and CDR2: LGHDT, YNNKEL (reference sequence). The CDR3 nucleotides read TGTGCCAGCAGCTATGACAGGGGGCATGGGACTGAAGCTTTCTTT. As protein: CASSYDRGHGTEAFF.

This clonotype was seen only a few times. This chain connects TRBV4-1 to TRBJ1-2; D is unclear. Trimming pared 1 base from V and 1 base from J, leaving 7 bases between. Germline loops: CDR1 MGHRA, CDR2 YSYEKL. There are 14 residues in the CDR3. This CDR3 reads CASSQVSNNYGYTF. The CDR3 region has the DNA TGCGCCAGCAGCCAAGTGTCCAATAACTATGGCTACACCTTC.

This clonotype occurred many times. The gene calls are TRBV7-3 and TRBJ1-1; D gene uncertain. With 4 bases removed from V and 2 bases from J, the gap between germline ends came to 14 bases. This CDR3 is built from 15 residues. CDR1 and CDR2 (germline): SGHTA, FQGTGA. The CDR3 sequence is CASSSRPGLNTEAFF. The DNA for the CDR3 is TGTGCCAGCAGCTCCCGCCCAGGCCTCAACACTGAAGCTTTCTTT.

There are many counts of this clonotype. This chain connects TRBV12-3 or TRBV12-4 to TRBJ2-7, with 8 bases matching TRBD2. The junction had 7 bases not matched to a gene; V was cut back by 3 bases and J by 3 bases. The CDR3 extends over 15 amino acids. This CDR3 is CASSLAGGGHYEQYF. Written as DNA, the CDR3 is TGTGCCAGCAGTTTGGCGGGGGGAGGCCACTACGAGCAGTACTTC.

This clonotype occurred many times. This sequence joins TRBV12-3 or TRBV12-4 and TRBJ1-1; D not resolved. The V end lost 6 bases, the J end lost 5 bases, and 16 bases lay between the germline ends. The CDR3 has 14 residues. The CDR3 coding sequence is TGTGCCAGCAGCCATAGACGGGGATGGACTGAAGCTTTCTTT. Its translation: CASSHRRGWTEAFF.

This clonotype was seen ten or more times. The V and J genes are TRBV20-1 and TRBJ1-2, with a tentative D call TRBD1 (6 bases). In germline, CDR1 is DFQATT, CDR2 SNEGSKA (reference sequence). The length of the CDR3 is 14 residues. V shed 6 bases and J shed 2 bases, with 16 bases lying between them. In DNA form, the CDR3 reads TGCAGTGCCGAAAACAGGGCTCTCAACTATGGCTACACCTTC. Protein: CSAENRALNYGYTF.

This clonotype has at least ten counts. The rearrangement joins TRBV10-3 to TRBJ1-2; a weak D match, TRBD1 (6 bases). Trimming left V 10 bases short and J 0 bases short, with 15 bases between. The CDR3 is 14 amino acids. CDR1 ENHRY and CDR2 SYGVKD come from the germline V gene. CDR3 loop: CATRPGEANYGYTF. In nucleotides, the CDR3 is TGTGCCACCCGGCCAGGGGAAGCTAACTATGGCTACACCTTC.

The CDR3 sequence is CASSSNLGKDTEAFF. In DNA form, the CDR3 reads TGTGCCAGCTCATCAAATCTGGGCAAGGACACTGAAGCTTTCTTT. The chain employs TRBV18 and TRBJ1-1; D not resolved. Trimming pared 5 bases from V and 3 bases from J, leaving 16 bases between. Germline values: CDR1 KGHSH, CDR2 LQKENI. CDR3 size: 15 residues. The whole variable domain, remainder taken from reference TRBV18 and TRBJ1-1, is NAGVMQNPRHLVRRRGQEARLRCSPMKGHSHVYWYRQLPEEGLKFMVYLQKENIIDESGMPKERFSAEFPKEGPSILRIQQVVRGDSAAYFCASSSNLGKDTEAFFGQGTRLTVV.

This chain links TRBV12-3 or TRBV12-4 with TRBJ2-5, with D tentatively TRBD2 (6 bases). Deletions cut 4 bases from V and 2 bases from J, with 11 bases between. CDR3 length equals 14 residues. CDR3 sequence: CASSSLATQETQYF. CDR3 nucleotide sequence: TGTGCCAGCAGTTCCCTAGCGACGCAAGAGACCCAGTACTTC.